This entry lists 30 T cell receptor beta chains sequenced from one sample in a study of T cells in Graves' hyperthyroidism and ophthalmopathy. TCR beta CDR3 sequences were amplified from RNA transcripts. First-round RT-PCR targeting the TCR CDR3 was performed with the HTBI primer set. A single record per CDR3 protein comes from TCRdb applying MiXCR to the multiplex PCR reads. In the table there are roughly 740,000 distinct CDR3 sequences, about 16% of which are singletons. The sample taken for sequencing was blood. The receptors stem from a man between 18 and 29 years old with Graves' hyperthyroidism.

This clonotype came up many times. This chain uses TRBV30 with TRBJ1-1; D may be TRBD1 (5 bases). V was trimmed by 1 base and J by 0 bases, leaving 9 bases between them. CDR1 is GTSNPN, CDR2 SVGIG, per germline (reference sequence). CDR3 size: 14 residues. The CDR3 sequence: CAWSAGTVNTEAFF. CDR3 coding DNA: TGTGCCTGGAGTGCCGGGACTGTGAACACTGAAGCTTTCTTT.

The rearrangement links TRBV4-1 to TRBJ2-5; tentative D call: TRBD1 (6 bases). Trimming left V 0 bases short and J 7 bases short, with 12 bases between. From germline, CDR1 is MGHRA and CDR2 YSYEKL. CDR3 length: 14 residues. CDR3 in DNA: TGCGCCAGCAGCCAAGATCGGGTAGGGGGGACCCAGTACTTC. Translation: CASSQDRVGGTQYF.

This clonotype has more than one count but fewer than ten. The V and J genes are TRBV6-1 and TRBJ2-5, with 7 nucleotides matching TRBD2. V trimming: 6 bases; J trimming: 2 bases; junction bases outside the gene matches: 6. Germline V lookup: CDR1 MNHNS, CDR2 SASEGT. CDR3 size: 14 residues. The CDR3 protein is CASSPKRDQETQYF. DNA for the CDR3: TGTGCCAGCAGCCCGAAGCGGGATCAAGAGACCCAGTACTTC.

This clonotype was detected ten times or more. V usage is TRBV18 and J usage is TRBJ1-3; no reliable D call. Trimming cost V 1 base and J 2 bases, with 12 bases left between them. Looked up from germline, CDR1 is KGHSH and CDR2 is LQKENI. The CDR3 extends over 16 amino acids. The CDR3 protein is CASSPRRDRTGNTIYF. The CDR3 bases are TGTGCCAGCTCACCACGAAGAGATCGGACTGGAAACACCATATATTTT.

There are a few counts of this clonotype. This chain uses TRBV24-1 with TRBJ2-1, with D unclear. The V gene's germline CDR1 is KGHDR and CDR2 SFDVKD. The CDR3 loop spans 13 amino acids. Deletions cut 1 base from V and 10 bases from J, with 10 bases between. The CDR3 reads CATSDLPRLEQFF. The CDR3 DNA follows: TGTGCCACCAGTGATTTACCCCGTCTCGAGCAGTTCTTC.

The gene calls are TRBV7-9 and TRBJ2-7, with a possible D match to TRBD1 (5 bases). This CDR3 is built from 16 residues. The germline V and J ends were trimmed by 4 bases and 3 bases, with 19 bases remaining between them. From germline, CDR1 is SEHNR and CDR2 FQNEAQ (reference sequence). The CDR3 nucleotides read TGTGCCAGCAGCTCGTCCAGGGCAGGAGTGATCTACGAGCAGTACTTC. This gives the protein CASSSSRAGVIYEQYF.

This clonotype was seen repeatedly, ten times or more. The CDR3 coding sequence is TGTGCCAGCAGTTCCCTTGAGGCATTAAACACTGAAGCTTTCTTT. It specifies CASSSLEALNTEAFF. V usage is TRBV28 and J usage is TRBJ1-1; D not certain. This CDR3 comprises 15 residues. Trimming pared 4 bases from V and 2 bases from J, leaving 14 bases between. CDR1 and CDR2 from the germline V gene are MDHEN and SYDVKM.

The chain is built from TRBV11-3 and TRBJ2-5; 8 positions match TRBD1. Unmatched junction bases numbered 15, after V lost 7 bases and J lost 5 bases. Per the germline V gene, CDR1 is SGHNT and CDR2 is YENEEA. The CDR3 is made up of 16 amino acids. This CDR3 is CASTARQGAGVETQYF. Written as DNA, the CDR3 is TGTGCCAGCACCGCGAGGCAGGGGGCCGGTGTCGAGACCCAGTACTTC.

This clonotype was detected ten times or more. This chain joins TRBV5-6 and TRBJ2-1, with D perhaps TRBD1 (5 bases). Deletions cut 4 bases from V and 3 bases from J, with 17 bases between. The germline CDR1 and CDR2 sequences are SGHDT and YYEEEE. This CDR3 has 16 amino acids. DNA of the CDR3: TGTGCCAGCAGCCCGTCTCAGGGATGGGGCTACAATGAGCAGTTCTTC. It yields the protein CASSPSQGWGYNEQFF.

This clonotype was seen at least ten times. The chain couples TRBV7-3 to TRBJ2-3; D gene ambiguous. Trimming pared 2 bases from V and 6 bases from J, leaving 18 bases between. CDR1 and CDR2 from the germline V gene are SGHTA and FQGTGA. The CDR3 contains 16 residues. CDR3 sequence reads: CASSLSVGLSQDTQYF. The CDR3 DNA is TGTGCCAGCAGCTTATCCGTCGGGCTCTCGCAGGATACGCAGTATTTT.

This clonotype was recorded at least ten times. The rearrangement uses TRBV7-6 and TRBJ2-1; TRBD2 might be the D (6 bases). From germline, CDR1 is SGHVS and CDR2 FNYEAQ. Trimming removed 2 bases from V and 5 bases from J, with 16 bases in between. The CDR3 length is 16 residues. CDR3 amino acids: CASSLLEGGRNNEQFF. The DNA of the CDR3 is TGTGCCAGCAGCTTACTCGAGGGAGGCCGGAACAATGAGCAGTTCTTC. The full variable domain, in which reference TRBV7-6 and TRBJ2-1 provide the parts outside the CDR3, is GAGVSQSPRYKVTKRGQDVALRCDPISGHVSLYWYRQALGQGPEFLTYFNYEAQQDKSGLPNDRFSAERPEGSISTLTIQRTEQRDSAMYRCASSLLEGGRNNEQFFGPGTRLTVL.

This clonotype was found many times. V gene TRBV4-2 combines with J gene TRBJ2-5, with D perhaps matching TRBD1 (6 bases). The CDR3 is made up of 13 amino acids. The V and J ends lost 1 base and 5 bases respectively, with 8 bases between them. CDR1 and CDR2 (germline): LGHNA, YNFKEQ. For the CDR3, the DNA is TGTGCCAGCAGCCAAGGAACAGGGGAGACCCAGTACTTC. As protein: CASSQGTGETQYF.

Ten or more counts support this clonotype. This sequence joins TRBV7-2 and TRBJ2-1; unclear D gene. CDR1 is SGHTA and CDR2 is FQGNSA in the germline V gene. Trimming took off 1 base at V and 12 bases at J, with 13 bases between the two ends. The CDR3 has 13 amino acids. CDR3 in amino acids: CASSLVDGRGQFF. DNA of the CDR3: TGTGCCAGCAGCTTAGTAGATGGAAGAGGGCAGTTCTTC.

This clonotype was observed a few times. V is TRBV5-8 and J is TRBJ2-7; 8 bases are shared with TRBD1. Germline CDR1 is SGHTS and CDR2 is YDEGEE. J was trimmed by 4 bases and V by 4 bases; bases with no gene match: 10. This CDR3 contains 15 residues. In DNA form, the CDR3 reads TGTGCCAGCAGCACTCAGGACAGGGTTGCATACGAGCAGTACTTC. It is translated as CASSTQDRVAYEQYF.

V usage is TRBV20-1 and J usage is TRBJ2-7, with a tentative D call TRBD2 (5 bases). The CDR3 loop spans 13 amino acids. In germline, CDR1 is DFQATT, CDR2 SNEGSKA (reference sequence). V lost 4 bases to trimming and J lost 2 bases, with 12 bases between them. The CDR3 loop is CSATGGGAYEQYF. The CDR3 DNA is TGCAGTGCTACCGGAGGCGGCGCCTACGAGCAGTACTTC.

In the case of this clonotype: A much larger clone differs from this one at a single base, so this may be a read error. V gene TRBV5-1 combines with J gene TRBJ2-1; D is uncertain. Germline lookup yields CDR1 SGHRS and CDR2 YFSETQ. The CDR3 contains 15 residues. V dropped 8 bases and J dropped 2 bases, with 17 bases sitting between them. CDR3 protein: CASRYVGFTYNEQFF. In DNA, the CDR3 is TGCGCCAGTAGATACGTGGGATTTACCTACAATGAGCAGTTCTTC. The variable domain in full, completed from reference TRBV5-1 and TRBJ2-1, reads KAGVTQTPRYLIKTRGQQVTLSCSPISGHRSVSWYQQTPGQGLQFLFEYFSETQRNKGNFPGRFSGRQFSNSRSEMNVSTLELGDSALYLCASRYVGFTYNEQFFGPGTRLTVL.

This clonotype came up many times. The chain couples TRBV28 to TRBJ1-2; 9 bases align to TRBD1. This CDR3 is 12 amino acids long. The V segment lost 7 bases and the J segment 9 bases; nucleotides outside the gene matches: 6. The germline CDR1 and CDR2 sequences are MDHEN and SYDVKM. In DNA, the CDR3 is TGTGCCAGCAATTACGGGACAGGGAGCTACACCTTC. The encoded protein is CASNYGTGSYTF.

This clonotype was seen many times. This rearrangement joins TRBV29-1 to TRBJ1-1; no clear D. CDR3 length: 13 residues. V was cut by 4 bases and J by 1 base, with 10 bases left in between. Germline values: CDR1 SQVTM, CDR2 ANQGSEA. This CDR3 is CSVVSEANTEAFF. The CDR3 DNA reads as TGCAGCGTTGTTTCCGAGGCGAACACTGAAGCTTTCTTT.

This clonotype was counted only a few times. The rearrangement links TRBV30 to TRBJ2-5; D is ambiguous. V dropped 2 bases and J dropped 8 bases, with 15 bases sitting between them. Germline CDR1 reads GTSNPN; CDR2 reads SVGIG (reference sequence). This CDR3 has 13 amino acids. This CDR3 is CAWSPTAARTQYF. In DNA, the CDR3 is TGTGCCTGGAGTCCTACGGCAGCTCGAACCCAGTACTTC.

The V and J genes are TRBV20-1 and TRBJ1-2; no reliable D call. CDR3 length equals 10 residues. Trimming took off 7 bases at V and 3 bases at J, with 6 bases between the two ends. The germline V gene has CDR1 DFQATT and CDR2 SNEGSKA (reference sequence). The CDR3 protein is CSGSDYGYTF. CDR3 DNA sequence: TGCAGTGGGTCTGACTATGGCTACACCTTC.

There are many counts of this clonotype. The chain employs TRBV5-4 and TRBJ2-7; TRBD1 is a possible D gene (5 bases). In germline, CDR1 is SGHNT, CDR2 YYREEE (reference sequence). The CDR3 runs 13 residues. V gave up 1 base and J gave up 5 bases, with 10 bases separating them. CDR3: CASSLKRGNEQYF. The CDR3, as DNA: TGTGCCAGCAGCTTGAAAAGGGGTAACGAGCAGTACTTC.

This clonotype was counted between two and nine times. The V call is TRBV7-2, the J call TRBJ1-2; 10 bases align to TRBD1. Germline CDR1 and CDR2: SGHTA and FQGNSA. The trim removed 5 bases at V and 8 bases at J, leaving 8 bases unmatched. This CDR3 is built from 14 residues. The CDR3 spells CASSIRDRGSGYTF. The DNA of the CDR3 is TGTGCCAGCAGCATCCGGGACAGGGGTAGCGGCTACACCTTC. Variable domain in full (rest from reference TRBV7-2 and TRBJ1-2): GAGVSQSPSNKVTEKGKDVELRCDPISGHTALYWYRQSLGQGLEFLIYFQGNSAPDKSGLPSDRFSAERTGGSVSTLTIQRTQQEDSAVYLCASSIRDRGSGYTFGSGTRLTVV.

This clonotype was counted between two and nine times. The chain couples TRBV2 to TRBJ1-5; 8 nucleotides match TRBD1. The germline V gene encodes CDR1 SNHLY and CDR2 FYNNEI. With V trimmed by 3 bases and J by 6 bases, 4 bases remained unmatched. The CDR3 totals 14 residues. CDR3 nucleotide sequence: TGTGCCAGCAGTGACAGGGGGCGCGCTCAGCCCCAGCATTTT. It yields the protein CASSDRGRAQPQHF.

This sequence joins TRBV12-3 or TRBV12-4 and TRBJ2-1; 8 bases match TRBD1. V was clipped by 11 bases and J by 8 bases; unmatched bases: 14. The CDR3 runs to 14 residues. CDR3 sequence reads: CAAQTGQGKDEQFF. In nucleotides, the CDR3 is TGTGCCGCCCAGACCGGACAGGGAAAGGATGAGCAGTTCTTC.

A few counts support this clonotype. The J gene is TRBJ2-6, the V gene TRBV6-1, with 11 bases fitting TRBD1. The CDR3 runs 17 residues. The ends lost 5 bases at V and 2 bases at J; junction bases unmatched: 5. CDR1 and CDR2 (germline): MNHNS, SASEGT. CDR3 protein: CASSLRDRGTGANVLTF. The DNA for the CDR3 is TGTGCCAGCAGTCTCCGGGACAGGGGGACTGGGGCCAACGTCCTGACTTTC.

As to this clonotype: The CDR3 ends on some other residue instead of the conserved phenylalanine or tryptophan, so this is likely a read error. The rearrangement links TRBV2 to TRBJ1-1, with D uncertain. The CDR3 is 13 residues long. The germline V gene encodes CDR1 SNHLY and CDR2 FYNNEI. The ends were cut back, 7 bases at V and 0 bases at J, with 9 bases in the middle. The CDR3 is CASIGGMNTEAFS. DNA of the CDR3: TGTGCCAGCATAGGTGGGATGAACACTGAAGCTTTCTCT.

This clonotype appeared a few times. The genes are TRBV7-8 and TRBJ1-1, with 10 nucleotides matching TRBD1. This CDR3 has 16 residues. Germline V gene lookup returns CDR1 SGHVS and CDR2 FQNEAQ. With 5 bases clipped from V and 5 bases from J, the junction kept 11 bases outside the gene matches. The CDR3 loop reads CASSPSRQGARTEAFF. CDR3 nucleotide sequence: TGTGCCAGCAGCCCATCCCGACAGGGGGCGAGAACTGAAGCTTTCTTT.

V is TRBV11-2 and J is TRBJ1-5; TRBD1 might be the D (5 bases). Per germline, CDR1 SGHAT and CDR2 FQNNGV. V was trimmed by 5 bases and J by 5 bases, leaving 13 bases between them. The length of the CDR3 is 14 residues. CDR3 amino acids: CASSPPGHDQPQHF. CDR3 nucleotide sequence: TGTGCCAGCAGCCCCCCCGGACATGATCAGCCCCAGCATTTT.

The table lists this clonotype with many counts. The CDR3 is CASSQVTRRGANEQFF. The CDR3, as DNA: TGTGCCAGCAGCCAAGTCACCAGGAGAGGGGCGAATGAGCAGTTCTTC. This sequence joins TRBV3-1 and TRBJ2-1; tentatively, D is TRBD1 or TRBD2 (5 bases each). The CDR3 loop spans 16 amino acids. The germline V and J ends were trimmed by 1 base and 7 bases, with 17 bases remaining between them. Germline assignment: CDR1 LGHDT and CDR2 YNNKEL (reference sequence).

This clonotype was recorded many times. This chain uses TRBV7-2 with TRBJ2-7, with 9 bases lining up with TRBD2. Germline CDR1 is SGHTA and CDR2 is FQGNSA. The CDR3 extends over 16 amino acids. Germline trimming cut 2 bases from V and 3 bases from J; bases unmatched to any gene: 8. CDR3: CASSLYAGGLGYEQYF. The DNA for the CDR3 is TGTGCCAGCAGCTTATATGCGGGAGGGCTGGGCTACGAGCAGTACTTC. Full variable domain (outside the CDR3, taken from reference TRBV7-2 and TRBJ2-7): GAGVSQSPSNKVTEKGKDVELRCDPISGHTALYWYRQSLGQGLEFLIYFQGNSAPDKSGLPSDRFSAERTGGSVSTLTIQRTQQEDSAVYLCASSLYAGGLGYEQYFGPGTRLTVT.